What follows is one T cell receptor (beta chain) and its context. Authors' processing steps: Amplifying reference gene primers gave estimates of nucleated cell counts. Sequencing used immunoSEQ multiplex PCR; TCRdb keeps in-frame clones, though not all of them. V and J calls and clone size follow that table, whereas D and trimming were derived from the DNA. The sample holds roughly 180,000 clones, approximately 80% seen once. The record originates from a study of blood T cell repertoires in COVID-19. Study overall: The origin of the acute and convalescent COVID-19 samples was the United States, Italy and Spain. T cells, B-cell-depleted T cells, or PBMCs provided the cDNA or gDNA that served as material.

The trim removed 1 base at V and 6 bases at J, leaving 5 bases unmatched. The germline CDR1 and CDR2 sequences are LGHNA and YSLEER. This CDR3 has 17 residues. The chain carries TRBV4-3 and TRBJ2-1; 14 positions agree with TRBD2. Sequenced input: peripheral blood. This clonotype originated in a woman aged 45-59 years with active or convalescent COVID-19. The CDR3 loop reads CASSQGLAGGVGNEQFF. The CDR3 bases are TGCGCCAGCAGCCAAGGACTAGCGGGAGGGGTGGGCAATGAGCAGTTCTTC.